Listed below are T cell receptor beta chains from one sample, sequenced in a study of cytomegalovirus exposure and HLA in healthy donors. Sequencing used immunoSEQ multiplex PCR; TCRdb keeps in-frame clones, though not all of them. The data show roughly 200,000 clones, around 75% seen once. What was sequenced was PBMCs. The receptors were sampled from a male donor in good health and CMV-seronegative. CDR3s include the opening cysteine and the closing phenylalanine or tryptophan. A D gene is named only where the DNA matches it firmly. Rows may omit the clone size; those that give it use once, few, many or a size class.

NA	NA	TRBJ1-5	TRBV2	CASSGAVPNQPQHF	TGTGCCAGCAGTGGGGCAGTTCCCAATCAGCCCCAGCATTTT
NA	NA	TRBJ2-7	TRBV6-5	CASSHTGRDEQYF	TGTGCCAGCAGCCACACAGGGCGCGACGAGCAGTACTTC
NA	NA	TRBJ2-7	TRBV6-5	CASSFNPYEQYF	TGTGCCAGCAGTTTTAATCCCTACGAGCAGTACTTC
few	TRBD1	TRBJ1-5	TRBV4-1	CASSHPGGNNQPQHF	TGCGCCAGCAGCCATCCAGGGGGCAACAATCAGCCCCAGCATTTT
NA	NA	TRBJ2-5	TRBV5-1	CASSSRETQYF	TGCGCCAGCAGCTCGAGGGAGACCCAGTACTTC
NA	TRBD1	TRBJ1-3	TRBV6-1	CASRGQVSNTIYF	TGTGCCAGCAGAGGACAGGTGTCAAACACCATATATTTT
NA	TRBD1	TRBJ2-7	TRBV19	CASSGTGGTYEQYF	TGTGCCAGTAGCGGGACAGGGGGGACCTACGAGCAGTACTTC
NA	NA	TRBJ2-7	TRBV2	CASRKGLGPLEQYF	TGTGCCAGCAGGAAGGGGCTTGGACCTCTGGAGCAGTACTTC
NA	TRBD2	TRBJ2-7	TRBV19	CASSAGTSGSSYEQYF	TGTGCCAGTAGTGCCGGGACTAGCGGTTCCTCCTACGAGCAGTACTTC
few	NA	TRBJ1-5	TRBV6-1	CASTTAGEPQHF	TGTGCCAGCACGACGGCAGGGGAGCCCCAGCATTTT
few	NA	TRBJ1-6	TRBV7-9	CASSLGGSPLHF	TGTGCCAGCAGCTTGGGGGGTTCACCCCTCCACTTT
few	NA	TRBJ1-5	TRBV28	CASSLYGNSNQPQHF	TGTGCCAGCAGTTTATACGGTAATAGCAATCAGCCCCAGCATTTT
NA	TRBD2	TRBJ2-7	TRBV27	CASSLRFGGFNNEQYF	TGTGCCAGCAGTTTAAGGTTCGGGGGGTTCAACAACGAGCAGTACTTC
NA	TRBD1	TRBJ2-7	TRBV4-1	CASSQELQGADEQYF	TGCGCCAGCAGCCAAGAACTGCAGGGGGCGGACGAGCAGTACTTC
NA	NA	TRBJ2-3	TRBV18	CASSPPYKRGTDTQYF	TGTGCCAGCTCACCACCGTATAAGCGGGGCACAGATACGCAGTATTTT
NA	NA	TRBJ1-1	TRBV20-1	CSARDDTEAFF	TGCAGTGCTAGAGACGACACTGAAGCTTTCTTT
once	NA	TRBJ2-7	TRBV14	CASSQDETGWSYEQYF	TGTGCCAGCAGCCAAGATGAAACAGGGTGGTCCTACGAGCAGTACTTC
NA	TRBD1	TRBJ2-1	TRBV30	CAWRAPGQTWDEQFF	TGTGCCTGGAGGGCCCCGGGACAGACTTGGGATGAGCAGTTCTTC
NA	NA	TRBJ2-1	TRBV4-2	CASSQGLNRERHNEQFF	TGTGCCAGCAGCCAAGGCCTCAACAGGGAGCGACACAATGAGCAGTTCTTC
NA	TRBD2	TRBJ2-7	TRBV28	CASSLSGTRTYEQYF	TGTGCCAGCAGCCTTAGCGGGACTCGAACCTACGAGCAGTACTTC
NA	NA	TRBJ1-1	TRBV6-5	CASSYSPDILNTEAFF	TGTGCCAGCAGTTACTCGCCGGACATCCTGAACACTGAAGCTTTCTTT
NA	NA	TRBJ2-2	TRBV6-6	CASRTTGNTGELFF	TGTGCCAGCAGGACGACAGGGAACACCGGGGAGCTGTTTTTT
NA	TRBD1	TRBJ1-5	TRBV5-5	CASSRGQGALSNQPQHF	TGTGCCAGCAGCAGGGGACAGGGGGCCCTCAGCAATCAGCCCCAGCATTTT
once	TRBD2	TRBJ2-1	TRBV10-1	CASSMTSGDNEQFF	TGCGCCAGCAGCATGACTAGCGGGGACAATGAGCAGTTCTTC
NA	TRBD1	TRBJ1-5	TRBV19	CASSPRQGASNQPQHF	TGTGCCAGTAGTCCTCGACAGGGGGCTAGCAATCAGCCCCAGCATTTT
NA	TRBD2	TRBJ2-3	TRBV25-1	CASSKGLVVDTQYF	TGTGCCAGCAGTAAAGGACTAGTGGTAGATACGCAGTATTTT
few	NA	TRBJ2-5	TRBV29-1	CSVPEETQYF	TGCAGCGTCCCAGAAGAGACCCAGTACTTC
NA	TRBD1	TRBJ1-1	TRBV28	CASSFVGQALNTEAFF	TGTGCCAGCAGTTTCGTTGGACAGGCCTTGAACACTGAAGCTTTCTTT
NA	NA	TRBJ2-5	TRBV9	CASSVDAGLETQYF	TGTGCCAGCAGCGTAGATGCTGGGCTCGAGACCCAGTACTTC
NA	NA	TRBJ1-5	TRBV27	CASSIGGGLYQPQHF	TGTGCCAGCAGTATTGGGGGGGGCTTGTATCAGCCCCAGCATTTT
NA	TRBD1	TRBJ1-5	TRBV28	CASSFRGTGKQPQHF	TGTGCCAGCAGTTTCAGAGGGACAGGGAAGCAGCCCCAGCATTTT
NA	TRBD2	TRBJ2-3	TRBV6-1	CASGSLAGGTDTQYF	TGTGCCAGCGGAAGCCTAGCGGGAGGGACAGATACGCAGTATTTT
few	NA	TRBJ2-1	TRBV30	CAWSLYNEQFF	TGTGCCTGGAGCTTATACAATGAGCAGTTCTTC
NA	TRBD1	TRBJ1-5	TRBV5-8	CASSLQGAQPQHF	TGTGCCAGCAGCCTCCAGGGGGCTCAGCCCCAGCATTTT
NA	TRBD1	TRBJ1-4	TRBV6-6	CASSRGTENEKLFF	TGTGCCAGCAGCCGCGGGACAGAGAATGAAAAACTGTTTTTT
NA	NA	TRBJ2-5	TRBV7-9	CASSSRDDPRKETQYF	TGTGCCAGCAGCTCGCGGGACGACCCCAGGAAGGAGACCCAGTACTTC
NA	TRBD1	TRBJ1-1	TRBV5-1	CASSSTGVGTEAFF	TGCGCCAGCAGCTCCACAGGGGTTGGGACTGAAGCTTTCTTT
NA	NA	TRBJ1-2	TRBV7-2	CASSLDGYGYTF	TGTGCCAGCAGCTTAGACGGGTATGGCTACACCTTC
NA	NA	TRBJ1-6	TRBV30	CAWSLGAPLHF	TGTGCCTGGAGCCTAGGGGCACCCCTCCACTTT
NA	NA	TRBJ1-2	TRBV6-4	CASSDEGERGYGYTF	TGTGCCAGCAGTGACGAGGGGGAAAGGGGCTATGGCTACACCTTC
NA	TRBD1	TRBJ1-6	TRBV30	CACQRDRAGWGPLHF	TGTGCCTGCCAGAGGGACAGGGCCGGGTGGGGACCCCTCCACTTT
NA	NA	TRBJ2-2	TRBV5-1	CASSLSTGELFF	TGCGCCAGCAGCTTATCAACCGGGGAGCTGTTTTTT
NA	NA	TRBJ2-5	TRBV9	CASSVGGLWVGETQYF	TGTGCCAGCAGCGTAGGCGGGTTGTGGGTAGGAGAGACCCAGTACTTC
few	TRBD2	TRBJ2-1	TRBV25-1	CASSVKGTGGPYNEQFF	TGTGCCAGCAGTGTAAAGGGCACGGGGGGGCCCTACAATGAGCAGTTCTTC
NA	TRBD1	TRBJ1-5	TRBV28	CASSRRDRLNQPQHF	TGTGCCAGCAGTAGAAGGGACAGACTCAATCAGCCCCAGCATTTT
few	TRBD1	TRBJ1-5	TRBV5-4	CASSTGGSGNQPQHF	TGTGCCAGCAGTACAGGGGGAAGTGGCAATCAGCCCCAGCATTTT
NA	NA	TRBJ2-3	TRBV19	CASSSFSADTQYF	TGTGCCAGTAGTAGTTTCAGTGCAGATACGCAGTATTTT
NA	NA	TRBJ1-2	TRBV7-8	CASSPSGRGYYGYTF	TGTGCCAGCAGCCCTAGTGGCAGGGGCTACTATGGCTACACCTTC
once	NA	TRBJ1-6	TRBV6-5	CASSYQGQANSPLHF	TGTGCCAGCAGTTACCAAGGACAAGCAAATTCACCCCTCCACTTT
NA	NA	TRBJ2-6	TRBV6-8	CASSYRGEDRSGANVLTF	TGTGCCAGCAGTTACAGGGGCGAGGACCGCTCTGGGGCCAACGTCCTGACTTTC